The rows below give T cell receptor beta chains drawn from one sample of a study of Graves' ophthalmopathy and Graves' hyperthyroidism. TCRdb reprocessed the multiplex PCR reads with MiXCR, giving one entry per CDR3 protein. The table includes hundreds of thousands of distinct CDR3 sequences, more than 40% detected once. Material for sequencing was peripheral blood. These receptor sequences come from an adult man with Graves' ophthalmopathy. Both conserved end residues are part of each CDR3. The D gene is left open where the match is weak. A clone size is listed for some rows: how often the clone was seen (once, few, many), or a class if it is expanded.

j_call	clone_size	d_call	v_call	cdr3_nt	cdr3_aa
TRBJ1-3	once	TRBD1	TRBV25-1	TGTGCCAGCAGTGCGGGACAGCATGGCTACACCATATATTTT	CASSAGQHGYTIYF
TRBJ1-3	.	TRBD1	TRBV2	TGTGCCAGCCCTGGACAGGGGGACCTGAGCTCTGGAAACACCATATATTTT	CASPGQGDLSSGNTIYF
TRBJ2-6	.	.	TRBV25-1	TGTGCCAGCCTCTCTGGGGCCAACGTCCTGACTTTC	CASLSGANVLTF
TRBJ1-6	many	.	TRBV6-5	TGTGCCAGCAGCCACAAGTCCGGGGGTCGGAATTCACCCCTCCACTTT	CASSHKSGGRNSPLHF
TRBJ1-2	.	.	TRBV19	TGTGCCAGTTCACAGGGCTGGCAGGGAAGGACTGGCTACACCTTC	CASSQGWQGRTGYTF
TRBJ2-2	.	TRBD2	TRBV10-3	TGTGCCAGCAGCATTACTAGCGGGAGCGACACCGGGGAGCTGTTTTTT	CASSITSGSDTGELFF
TRBJ1-4	many	.	TRBV25-1	TGTGCCAGCAGTGAGGGTTTCACCTCAACTAATGAAAAACTGTTTTTT	CASSEGFTSTNEKLFF
TRBJ2-2	many	.	TRBV7-9	TGTGCCAGCAGCTTATCAACCGACGGGAGCAACACCGGGGAGCTGTTTTTT	CASSLSTDGSNTGELFF
TRBJ2-5	.	TRBD1	TRBV2	TGTGCCACCAGTCAGGGGACAGAACTCGGGACCCAGTACTTC	CATSQGTELGTQYF
TRBJ2-7	.	.	TRBV7-9	TGTGCCAGCGCACAGGAGGCCTCCTACGAGCAGTACTTC	CASAQEASYEQYF
TRBJ2-2	.	TRBD2	TRBV29-1	TGCAGCCTCTCCGGCCTAGCGGGAACCGGGGAGCTGTTTTTT	CSLSGLAGTGELFF
TRBJ2-5	many	.	TRBV7-9	TGTGCCAGCAGCTTTACTGTGGCCCAAGAGACCCAGTACTTC	CASSFTVAQETQYF
TRBJ2-2	many	TRBD2	TRBV10-3	TGTGCCACCGCTAGCGGGGACATCGGAACCGGGGAGCTGTTTTTT	CATASGDIGTGELFF
TRBJ2-5	many	TRBD1	TRBV3-1	TGTGCCAGCAGCCAAGATATCGGGCTTTTGGACAGGGAAGAGACCCAGTACTTC	CASSQDIGLLDREETQYF
TRBJ2-7	many	TRBD1	TRBV20-1	TGCAGTGCTAGAGAACTAACAGGGGGAGACTACGAGCAGTACTTC	CSARELTGGDYEQYF
TRBJ2-5	many	.	TRBV25-1	TGTGCCACCCAATCATCCGGGACACGGGGGCAAGAGACCCAGTACTTC	CATQSSGTRGQETQYF
TRBJ2-6	many	.	TRBV2	TGTGCCAGCAGTGAAAGGTTGGGCCCCTTGACTGGGGCCAACGTCCTGACTTTC	CASSERLGPLTGANVLTF
TRBJ2-5	few	.	TRBV12-3/TRBV12-4	TGTGCCAGCAGTTTAGGGATGAGGGAAGGGGAGACCCAGTACTTC	CASSLGMREGETQYF
TRBJ1-4	.	TRBD1	TRBV2	TGTGCCAGCAGTGAAGTAAACAGGGGAAATGAAAAACTGTTTTTT	CASSEVNRGNEKLFF
TRBJ2-7	.	TRBD2	TRBV7-8	TGTGCCAGCAGCCCTAGCGGGATGCCCGAGCAGTACTTC	CASSPSGMPEQYF
TRBJ1-2	many	TRBD1	TRBV14	TGTGCCAGCAGCCAAGCGGACAGGGCCTCCGGTGGCTACACCTTC	CASSQADRASGGYTF
TRBJ1-2	many	.	TRBV7-9	TGTGCCAGCAGCTTAGCCGAACAGGGTTATGGCTACACCTTC	CASSLAEQGYGYTF
TRBJ2-5	.	.	TRBV15	TGTGCCACCAGCAGAGAGTTGAGGACAGACGGCAAGCCCCAGTACTTC	CATSRELRTDGKPQYF
TRBJ1-6	many	.	TRBV5-6	TGTGCCAGCAGCTTCGGCGTGGGCGATTCACCCCTCCACTTT	CASSFGVGDSPLHF
TRBJ1-1	many	.	TRBV7-2	TGTGCCAGCAGGCGACCAATGAACACTGAAGCTTTCTTT	CASRRPMNTEAFF
TRBJ1-1	many	.	TRBV7-9	TGTGCCAGCAGCTTAGTACCCGGAGAAGTTGCCGAAGCTTTCTTT	CASSLVPGEVAEAFF
TRBJ1-1	.	.	TRBV7-9	TGTGTCAGTAGCCCGGACAGTGGGGTGAACACTGAAGCTTTCTTT	CVSSPDSGVNTEAFF
TRBJ1-6	many	.	TRBV25-1	TGTGCCAGCAGTGAATCCCACAGGGCGCGGTCACCCCTCCACTTT	CASSESHRARSPLHF
TRBJ1-3	many	.	TRBV10-3	TGTGCCATCAAAAGGGGCATGGCTGGAAACACCATATATTTT	CAIKRGMAGNTIYF
TRBJ2-2	.	.	TRBV12-3/TRBV12-4	TGTGCCAGCAGTATCCGGAAGTCCGGGGAGCTGTTTTTT	CASSIRKSGELFF
TRBJ1-6	many	.	TRBV7-8	TGTGCCAGCAGCCCGAGGGGGGATTCACCCCTCCACTTT	CASSPRGDSPLHF
TRBJ2-3	.	TRBD1	TRBV29-1	TGCAGCGCGGTGACAGGGGAGTATTTT	CSAVTGEYF
TRBJ2-5	.	TRBD2	TRBV3-1	TGTGCCAGCAGCCAGGGTGGTCGCGGGGGGCAAGAGACCCAGTACTTC	CASSQGGRGGQETQYF
TRBJ1-5	many	.	TRBV19	TGTGCCAGTAGTCCGGGTCTGGATCAGCCCCAGCATTTT	CASSPGLDQPQHF
TRBJ1-1	many	.	TRBV7-6	TGTGCCAGCAGCTTGATTTATGCAGGGAAGGGGATGAACACTGAAGCTTTCTTT	CASSLIYAGKGMNTEAFF
TRBJ1-5	few	.	TRBV6-5	TGTGCCAGCAGTTTACAACATAGCAATCAGCCCCAGCATTTT	CASSLQHSNQPQHF
TRBJ2-3	.	.	TRBV15	TGTGCCACCAGCACAAATTTAGAGGGGACGGCTACGCAGTATTTT	CATSTNLEGTATQYF
TRBJ1-2	many	TRBD1	TRBV25-1	TGTGCCAGCAGTGTAGGGACAGGGGGCGGCTCTGGCTACACCTTC	CASSVGTGGGSGYTF
TRBJ1-2	.	.	TRBV10-3	TGTGCCATCAGTGGGGATGGCTACACCTTC	CAISGDGYTF
TRBJ2-6	few	.	TRBV2	TGTGCCAGCAGCCAAGGTGGCACCCGCTCTGGGGCCAACGTCCTGACTTTC	CASSQGGTRSGANVLTF
TRBJ1-2	many	.	TRBV5-1	TGCGCCAGCAGCTTAGGCCAGGCTGATGGCTACACCTTC	CASSLGQADGYTF
TRBJ1-3	many	.	TRBV10-3	TGTGCCCCAGAGGGTTTCTCTGGAAACACCATATATTTT	CAPEGFSGNTIYF
TRBJ1-2	once	.	TRBV10-3	TGTGCCACCCAGGGGAAGTATGGCTACACCTTC	CATQGKYGYTF
TRBJ2-3	few	TRBD1	TRBV24-1	TGTGCCACCAGTGATGACAGGGGGCCGACAGATACGCAGTATTTT	CATSDDRGPTDTQYF